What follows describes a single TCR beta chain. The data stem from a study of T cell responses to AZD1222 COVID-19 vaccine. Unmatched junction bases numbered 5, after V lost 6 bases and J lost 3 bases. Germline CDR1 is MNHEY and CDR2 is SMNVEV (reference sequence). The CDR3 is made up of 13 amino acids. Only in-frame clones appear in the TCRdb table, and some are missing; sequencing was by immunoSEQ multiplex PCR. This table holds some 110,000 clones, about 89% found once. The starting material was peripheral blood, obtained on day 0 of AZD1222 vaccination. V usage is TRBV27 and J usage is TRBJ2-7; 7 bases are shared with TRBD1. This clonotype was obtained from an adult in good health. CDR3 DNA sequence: TGTGCCAGCAGCGGACAGGCTAACTACGAGCAGTACTTC. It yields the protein CASSGQANYEQYF.